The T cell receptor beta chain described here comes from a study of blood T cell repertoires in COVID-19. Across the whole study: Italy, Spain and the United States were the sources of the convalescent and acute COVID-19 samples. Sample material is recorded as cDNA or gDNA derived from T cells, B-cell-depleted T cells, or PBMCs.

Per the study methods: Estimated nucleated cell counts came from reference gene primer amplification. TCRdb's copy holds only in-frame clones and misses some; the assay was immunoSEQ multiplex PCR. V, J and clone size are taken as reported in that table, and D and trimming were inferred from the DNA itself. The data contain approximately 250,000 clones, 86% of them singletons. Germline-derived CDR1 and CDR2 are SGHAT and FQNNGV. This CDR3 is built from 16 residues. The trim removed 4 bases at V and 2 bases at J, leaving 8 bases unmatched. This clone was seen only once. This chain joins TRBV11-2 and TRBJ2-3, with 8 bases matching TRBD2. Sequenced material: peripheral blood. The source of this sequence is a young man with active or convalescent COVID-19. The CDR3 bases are TGTGCCAGCAGCTCCGCCGGGACTAGTTTCACAGATACGCAGTATTTT. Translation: CASSSAGTSFTDTQYF. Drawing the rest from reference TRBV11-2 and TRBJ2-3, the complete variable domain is EAGVAQSPRYKIIEKRQSVAFWCNPISGHATLYWYQQILGQGPKLLIQFQNNGVVDDSQLPKDRFSAERLKGVDSTLKIQPAKLEDSAVYLCASSSAGTSFTDTQYFGPGTRLTVL.